A single T cell receptor beta chain is shown here with its context. The antigen it recognizes is unknown. No per-base quality is available; no much larger clone lies one base away. The source of the sample is a study of shared clonotypes between healthy human individuals (TCRdb year 2020). Turning to the overall study: A couple of women and a few men aged 18 to 49 years were included in the cohort. The study deeply sequenced blood TCR repertoires of several healthy adults to estimate repertoire size and the extent of clonotype sharing between individuals. Each donor's leukapheresis produced roughly between roughly 0.9 and 8.9 billion PBMCs. Different laboratories and diverse techniques were used to prepare libraries and sequence TCR repertoires, to increase sequencing depth and limit assay-specific biases. For each donor, CD4 naive and CD4 memory were each run on three plates, CD8 naive on two plates, and CD8 memory on one plate.

General conclusions and limits of the study: Sharing across four donors was observed for approximately 5% of naive CD4, less than 4% of naive CD8, 2% to 2.5% of memory CD4, and around 0.44% of memory CD8 clonotypes. Sampling was restricted to blood, and TCR repertoires in tissues likely differ from the TCR repertoires found in blood. Because the study included a small number of donors, the genetic and exposure-history diversity represented was limited. Naive subsets generally had larger estimated clonotype richness than memory subsets did. Pairwise subsampling indicated that sequencing depth was expected to affect the degree of clonotype sharing among donors. Compared with non-shared clonotypes, clonotypes shared by all four sorted-subset donors had higher generation probabilities. Rarefaction of sorted-subset datasets indicated incomplete sequencing despite the large sequencing depth.

CD8 naive samples were CD45RO-negative cells positively selected for CCR7, giving a CD45RA+CCR7+ population that excluded TemRA cells. The donors were healthy, HIV-negative adults with no recently reported acute infections or vaccinations. Every donor was a Caucasian adult living in Nashville, Tennessee, USA. Blood was collected by leukapheresis, and PBMCs were isolated by Ficoll-Histopaque density gradient centrifugation and then cryopreserved in liquid nitrogen vapor phase. Analytical flow cytometry was used to check the purity and quantity of each magnetically sorted T cell population. Each sorted fraction had its genomic DNA isolated and then quantified by UV absorbance on a Nanodrop 2000c. TCR CDR3 regions were amplified from genomic DNA by multiplex PCR using the deep immunoSEQ assay. Extracted genomic DNA from each cell subset was spread evenly across all wells of several immunoSEQ 96-well plates, with each plate serving as a replicate. For sorted subsets, approximately 200 ng of genomic DNA, equivalent to some 30,000 T cell genomes, went into each replicate PCR. The purified libraries were quantified using a Qubit 3.0 fluorometer, sized with a Bioanalyzer 2100, and then quantified again using the KAPA Library Quantification kit. A separate single-read 150-cycle Illumina NextSeq 550 flow cell was used to sequence each immunoSEQ 96-well plate. The authors processed their data as follows. Because the immunoSEQ output included only junctional sequences and no quality scores, the filtering could not be the same as the filtering used for full-length reads. Sequences were annotated with PyIR, a Python wrapper for IgBLAST v1.9, using IMGT germline references to assign V/J genes and CDR3. Any read was removed if the V/J assignment was weak (E-value above 1e-6), the CDR3 was missing, or the read contained stop codons, out-of-frame junctions, or ambiguous translated residues. A V3J clonotype was defined by an identical inferred V gene, J gene, and CDR3 amino acid sequence. The percentage overlap between two repertoires was calculated by dividing the number of shared unique clonotypes by the size of the smaller repertoire. Richness of each repertoire was evaluated using RTK rarefaction, the Chao1 estimator, and Recon v2.1 estimates of unobserved clonotypes. OLGA was used to compute generation probabilities for all TCRbeta clonotypes that the gDNA method yielded from a few donors. TCRdb's version of the immuneACCESS table is confined to in-frame rearrangements and falls short of the full clone set. An unresolved V gene accounts for under half of the shortfall where checked; the remainder is of unknown origin. V, J and clone size reflect that table, while D and trimming were determined from the DNA. Present in this sample are over 2,000,000 clones, over 85% of which were seen just once. Over 1.5% of the sample comes from the top ten.

CDR1 and CDR2 were assigned from the germline V gene (reference sequence) as MNHEY and SMNVEV. The CDR3, from cysteine to phenylalanine, totals 16 residues. Only the CDR3 region is kept as DNA, spanning 48 bases read in frame from base 1. The V end loses 3 bases and the J end loses 0 bases, and a stretch of 15 bases separates them. Sequenced input: naive CD8+ T cells from PBMCs. The sample's cell subset or site label, decoded: CD45RA+CCR7+. This sequence uses TRBV27 and TRBJ2-7, with the D gene possibly TRBD1 or TRBD2, each one fitting 7 bases. The receptor was isolated from a man aged 18 to 29 in good health. Some clones in this sample may be carry-over from other donors' samples. The sequenced DNA: TGTGCCAGCAGTTTCTCCACAGGGGACTACTCCTACGAGCAGTACTTC. The translation is CASSFSTGDYSYEQYF.